This T cell receptor (beta chain) appears in the sequencing data of a study of OX40 agonist ivuxolimab in advanced cancers. Method: immunoSEQ multiplex PCR; TCRdb's copy keeps in-frame clones and lacks some. The sample has 42,000 or so clones, 84% seen once. This specimen consisted of CD4+ or CD8+ T cells sorted from blood, obtained in a trial of the OX40 agonist ivuxolimab. The clonotype comes from an adult with an advanced solid tumor such as melanoma, head and neck, liver or kidney cancer.

In DNA form, the CDR3 reads TGTGCCAGCAGCCTGAAAGAGGGAGCGGCATCCTACAATGAGCAGTTCTTC. It is translated as CASSLKEGAASYNEQFF. J is TRBJ2-1 and V is TRBV5-4; weak D call: TRBD2 (5 bases). The CDR3 runs to 17 residues. V lost 4 bases and J 1 base, leaving 18 bases between the germline ends. The germline CDR1 and CDR2 sequences are SGHNT and YYREEE (reference sequence).